The 6 T cell receptor beta chains presented below share a single source sample, sequenced in a study of cytomegalovirus exposure and HLA in healthy donors. PCR used 60 Vbeta primers and 13 Jbeta primers. This table comes from immunoSEQ multiplex PCR, and its TCRdb copy is limited to in-frame clones, with some not included. The sample contains about 130,000 clones, roughly 70% of which appear only once. Sequencing input: PBMCs. Receptors originate from a man younger than 35 in good health and CMV-seropositive.

The CDR3 reads CASSLEAGVAFYTF. The CDR3 nucleotides read TGTGCCAGCAGCTTGGAGGCAGGGGTGGCGTTCTACACCTTC. The rearrangement uses TRBV5-5 and TRBJ1-2; tentative D call: TRBD1 (6 bases). Trimming removed 0 bases from V and 10 bases from J, with 16 bases in between. This CDR3 has 14 amino acids. Germline lookup yields CDR1 SGHKS and CDR2 YYEKEE (reference sequence).

The rearrangement joins TRBV15 to TRBJ1-1; 8 bases are a match to TRBD1. The CDR3 is 15 amino acids. The germline V gene has CDR1 LNHNV and CDR2 YYDKDF (reference sequence). Germline trimming cut 5 bases from V and 6 bases from J; bases unmatched to any gene: 11. As DNA, the CDR3 is TGTGCCACCAGCCCCGGACAGGGAAGGATGGCTGAAGCTTTCTTT. It encodes CATSPGQGRMAEAFF.

The rearrangement links TRBV4-1 to TRBJ2-7, with TRBD1 matching 7 bases. Germline trimming cut 4 bases from V and 0 bases from J; bases unmatched to any gene: 6. The CDR3 has 15 residues. In germline, CDR1 is MGHRA, CDR2 YSYEKL. The CDR3, as DNA: TGCGCCAGCAGCCGACAACAGGGGCCCTCCTACGAGCAGTACTTC. Its protein product is CASSRQQGPSYEQYF.

The gene calls are TRBV6-1 and TRBJ1-1; D is unresolved. Trimming stripped 1 base from V and 1 base from J, with 10 bases between. The CDR3 runs 15 residues. The germline gives CDR1 MNHNS, CDR2 SASEGT. The CDR3: CASSEVVRSNTEAFF. The DNA of the CDR3 is TGTGCCAGCAGTGAAGTTGTCAGGTCGAACACTGAAGCTTTCTTT.

The chain has TRBV7-2 and TRBJ2-1; D uncertain. The CDR3 runs 14 residues. Germline-derived CDR1 and CDR2 are SGHTA and FQGNSA. The V end was cut by 2 bases, the J end by 9 bases, with 14 bases between. The CDR3 DNA follows: TGTGCCAGCAGCTTAAGAGGTTTTTGGGTTGAGCAGTTCTTC. Amino acid sequence: CASSLRGFWVEQFF.

V gene TRBV28 combines with J gene TRBJ2-7, with D possibly TRBD2 on 6 matching bases. CDR3 length: 12 amino acids. V gave up 10 bases and J gave up 3 bases, with 13 bases separating them. Germline V CDR1 and CDR2: MDHEN, SYDVKM. The CDR3 region is CATALGGYEQYF. The CDR3, as DNA: TGTGCCACCGCCCTGGGGGGCTACGAGCAGTACTTC. Full variable domain (remainder filled in from reference TRBV28 and TRBJ2-7): DVKVTQSSRYLVKRTGEKVFLECVQDMDHENMFWYRQDPGLGLRLIYFSYDVKMKEKGDIPEGYSVSREKKERFSLILESASTNQTSMYLCATALGGYEQYFGPGTRLTVT.